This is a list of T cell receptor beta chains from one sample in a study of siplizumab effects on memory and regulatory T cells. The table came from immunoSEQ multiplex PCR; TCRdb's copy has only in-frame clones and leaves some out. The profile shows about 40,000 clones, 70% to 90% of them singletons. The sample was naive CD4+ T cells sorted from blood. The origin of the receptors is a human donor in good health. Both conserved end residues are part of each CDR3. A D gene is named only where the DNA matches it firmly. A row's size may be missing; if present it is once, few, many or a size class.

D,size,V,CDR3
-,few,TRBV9,CAPRPIGELFF
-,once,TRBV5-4,CASSLGQGGSPLHF
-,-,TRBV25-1,CASSEYAGDQETQYF
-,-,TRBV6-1,CASSEAGEIYGYTF
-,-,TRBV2,CASRDGGETQYF
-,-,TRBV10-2,CASSDPGRSRNEKLFF
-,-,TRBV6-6,CASSTGQYSYNEQFF
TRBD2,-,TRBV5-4,CASSLPAGGTNEQFF
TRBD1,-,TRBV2,CASSIRQGGMGGYTF
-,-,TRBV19,CASSTHRTLNTEAFF
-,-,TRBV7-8,CASGRGNTGELFF
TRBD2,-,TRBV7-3,CASSSRAGGPGTDTQYF
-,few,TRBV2,CASSVIHSTSQPQHF
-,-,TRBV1,CTTPGTSGTYEQYF
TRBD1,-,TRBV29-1,CSVCSTGGSEAFF
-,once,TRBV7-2,CASSLGVGPYNEQFF
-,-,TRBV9,CASSPVVASPGELFF
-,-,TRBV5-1,CASSERTGGTEAFF
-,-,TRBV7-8,CASSLAYYQETQYF
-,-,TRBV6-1,CASRTEGTGELFF
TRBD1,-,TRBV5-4,CASSFDRGDTQYF
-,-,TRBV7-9,CASSLGGEAGTQYF
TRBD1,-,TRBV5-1,CASSIIGQANEKLFF
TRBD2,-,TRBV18,CASSPRGLAGVETQYF
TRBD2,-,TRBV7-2,CASSLGLAGGREETQYF
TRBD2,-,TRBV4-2,CASSLFAGGGETQYF
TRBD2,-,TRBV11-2,CASSFTSGRSGDTQYF
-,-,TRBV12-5,CASGLATPYEQYF
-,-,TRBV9,CASSADGSGANVLTF
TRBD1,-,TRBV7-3,CASSPGTPGGYTF
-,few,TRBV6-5,CASSTGFNQPQHF
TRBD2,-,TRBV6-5,CASSSLGLAGNEQFF
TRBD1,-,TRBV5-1,CASSLADRGTGTQYF
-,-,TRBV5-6,CASSRRRTGYQETQYF
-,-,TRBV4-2,CASSQEGDRLDYGYTF
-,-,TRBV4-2,CASSLYLGRAGEAEAFF
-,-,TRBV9,CASSPRDGVVYEQYF
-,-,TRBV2,CASNELSSPFATQYF
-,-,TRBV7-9,CASSLEAGELFF
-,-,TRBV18,CASSPGSNQPQHF
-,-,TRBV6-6,CASSYLGDTEAFF
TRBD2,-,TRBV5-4,CASSPTSGGILF
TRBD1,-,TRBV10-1,CASSEKKPGGAGDTQYF
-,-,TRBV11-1,CASSLGQKETQYF
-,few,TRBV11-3,CASSLWRDEAFF
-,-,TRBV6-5,CASSGTPSNEKLFF
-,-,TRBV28,CASSSSLYEQYF
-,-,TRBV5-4,CASSSSGVDTQYF
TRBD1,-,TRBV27,CASRPSTGTVHTGELFF
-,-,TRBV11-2,CASSPTQGLAGQEYF
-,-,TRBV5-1,CASSLGPWDSGNTIYF
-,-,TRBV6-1,CASSSGRGTEAFF
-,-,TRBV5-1,CASSSYDSQETQYF